One sample yielded the 16 T cell receptor beta chains listed below, sequenced in a study of blood T cell repertoires in COVID-19. Libraries were prepared by immunoSEQ multiplex PCR; TCRdb keeps only in-frame clonotypes and omits some of them. The profile covers 130,000 to 150,000 clones, with 88% appearing a single time and under 3% taken by the ten largest. The sample comprised peripheral blood. All receptors derive from a human donor in a cohort sampled during active COVID-19.

The gene calls are TRBV14 and TRBJ2-7; 12 bases align to TRBD2. The germline V gene has CDR1 SGHDN and CDR2 FVKESK. This CDR3 comprises 15 residues. V was pared by 2 bases and J by 3 bases, with 2 bases of the junction left unmatched. The CDR3 sequence is CASSQRTSGDYEQYF. In DNA form, the CDR3 reads TGTGCCAGCAGCCAACGGACTAGCGGGGACTACGAGCAGTACTTC.

J is TRBJ1-2 and V is TRBV19; 7 bases agree with TRBD1. The J segment lost 3 bases and the V segment lost 7 bases, leaving 14 bases of the junction unmatched. Germline assignment: CDR1 LNHDA and CDR2 SQIVND (reference sequence). CDR3 length: 16 amino acids. Written as DNA, the CDR3 is TGTGCCAGTAACCCCGGCGGACAGGTAGAAGACTATGGCTACACCTTC. As protein: CASNPGGQVEDYGYTF.

The chain is built from TRBV27 and TRBJ2-3; TRBD2 matches at 10 bases. This CDR3 comprises 13 residues. V lost 6 bases, J lost 3 bases, and 0 bases stayed unmatched. Germline CDR1 MNHEY, CDR2 SMNVEV (reference sequence). CDR3 DNA: TGTGCCAGCAGACTAGCGGGGACAGATACGCAGTATTTT. Its protein product is CASRLAGTDTQYF.

The chain recombines TRBV19 with TRBJ2-7, with 7 bases matching TRBD1. The trim removed 1 base at V and 0 bases at J, leaving 0 bases unmatched. The CDR3 runs to 14 residues. CDR1 is LNHDA and CDR2 is SQIVND in the germline V gene (reference sequence). As DNA, the CDR3 is TGTGCCAGTAGTATAGGACAGGGCTCCTACGAGCAGTACTTC. Amino acids: CASSIGQGSYEQYF.

This chain uses TRBV5-1 with TRBJ1-1, with TRBD1 as a possible D gene (5 bases). Germline values: CDR1 SGHRS, CDR2 YFSETQ. The CDR3 length is 15 residues. V dropped 3 bases and J dropped 5 bases, with 17 bases sitting between them. CDR3 loop: CASSYAGQGRTEAFF. CDR3 nucleotides: TGCGCCAGCAGCTACGCCGGGCAGGGTCGGACTGAAGCTTTCTTT.

The chain uses TRBV13 and TRBJ2-3; D gene ambiguous. Per the germline V gene, CDR1 is PRHDT and CDR2 is FYEKMQ (reference sequence). The CDR3 has 14 residues. Between the trimmed V and J ends, which lost 0 bases and 5 bases, there was a span of 9 bases. The DNA of the CDR3 is TGTGCCAGCAGCTTAGGCCCCGGAGAAGATACGCAGTATTTT. Protein: CASSLGPGEDTQYF.

This chain uses TRBV25-1 with TRBJ2-3; D possibly corresponds to TRBD1 (5 bases). The germline V gene has CDR1 MGHDK and CDR2 SYGVNS. This CDR3 comprises 17 residues. V lost 2 bases to trimming and J lost 2 bases, with 17 bases between them. CDR3 nucleotides: TGTGCCAGCAGTGAAGGTGATATCAGGGAATCCACAGATACGCAGTATTTT. Translated, it gives CASSEGDIRESTDTQYF.

This sequence joins TRBV10-1 and TRBJ1-5; possibly TRBD1 for D (5 bases). The CDR3 has 13 residues. V shed 4 bases and J shed 6 bases, with 10 bases lying between them. Germline V CDR1 and CDR2: WNHNN, SYGVQD (reference sequence). The CDR3 sequence is CASSVGLGQPQHF. CDR3 DNA: TGCGCCAGCAGTGTGGGGCTCGGTCAGCCCCAGCATTTT.

The V and J genes are TRBV4-3 and TRBJ2-1, with TRBD2 matching 10 bases. The V and J ends lost 0 bases and 7 bases, in that order; junction bases with no gene match: 9. CDR1 and CDR2 from the germline V gene are LGHNA and YSLEER. The CDR3 is made up of 17 amino acids. CDR3 protein: CASSQDFLGLAWNEQFF. CDR3 DNA: TGCGCCAGCAGCCAAGATTTTTTGGGACTAGCGTGGAATGAGCAGTTCTTC.

The V and J genes are TRBV7-6 and TRBJ1-5; TRBD1 aligns across 9 bases. The ends lost 5 bases at V and 4 bases at J; junction bases unmatched: 12. Germline loops: CDR1 SGHVS, CDR2 FNYEAQ. This CDR3 region has 17 residues. The CDR3 region has the DNA TGTGCCAGCAGCCCTCTTAGGGGGACAGGGCTAAATCAGCCCCAGCATTTT. Encoded protein: CASSPLRGTGLNQPQHF.

This chain connects TRBV9 to TRBJ2-1, with 11 bases matching TRBD2. CDR1 is SGDLS, CDR2 YYNGEE, per germline. The V and J ends lost 0 bases and 0 bases, in that order; junction bases with no gene match: 5. This CDR3 region has 18 residues. CDR3 nucleotides: TGTGCCAGCAGCGTAGGGCTAGCGGGGGGACTCTCCTACAATGAGCAGTTCTTC. Its translation is CASSVGLAGGLSYNEQFF.

This clone has only one observation. This rearrangement joins TRBV19 to TRBJ1-2, with D hard to call. V was clipped by 6 bases and J by 7 bases, with 12 bases between them. Germline V gives CDR1 LNHDA, CDR2 SQIVND (reference sequence). The CDR3 consists of 12 residues. The DNA of the CDR3 is TGTGCCAGTAGCGGCGGAGCATCTGGCTACACCTTC. Its protein product is CASSGGASGYTF. Complete variable domain (other parts from reference TRBV19 and TRBJ1-2): DGGITQSPKYLFRKEGQNVTLSCEQNLNHDAMYWYRQDPGQGLRLIYYSQIVNDFQKGDIAEGYSVSREKKESFPLTVTSAQKNPTAFYLCASSGGASGYTFGSGTRLTVV.

The rearrangement joins TRBV11-2 to TRBJ2-7; 12 nucleotides agree with TRBD1. Germline lookup yields CDR1 SGHAT and CDR2 FQNNGV. This CDR3 comprises 18 residues. Trimming cost V 5 bases and J 2 bases; bases outside gene matches: 13. CDR3 in amino acids: CASSPTWGTGGPPYEQYF. Here the CDR3 DNA reads TGTGCCAGCAGCCCAACCTGGGGGACAGGGGGCCCTCCCTACGAGCAGTACTTC.

This sequence joins TRBV18 and TRBJ2-1; 9 nucleotides match TRBD2. V lost 1 base and J lost 5; bases outside the gene matches: 9. This CDR3 is 17 amino acids long. The germline V gene encodes CDR1 KGHSH and CDR2 LQKENI. The CDR3 nucleotides are TGTGCCAGCTCACCACGGGCTAGCGGGAATAGGGACAATGAGCAGTTCTTC. Protein product: CASSPRASGNRDNEQFF.

This clone was observed once. The chain is built from TRBV15 and TRBJ2-3; TRBD2 matches 7 bases. Per germline, CDR1 LNHNV and CDR2 YYDKDF (reference sequence). The CDR3 extends over 20 amino acids. V lost 1 base and J lost 1; bases outside the gene matches: 17. The CDR3: CATSRVRRGGLRHGTDTQYF. The CDR3 coding sequence is TGTGCCACCAGCAGAGTGAGGCGGGGAGGGCTTCGTCATGGCACAGATACGCAGTATTTT.

The count of this clone is one. This chain links TRBV3-1 (or the pseudogene TRBV3-2) with TRBJ2-5; tentatively, D is TRBD1 (5 bases). This CDR3 region has 18 residues. Per germline, CDR1 LGHDT and CDR2 YNNKEL (reference sequence). The V and J ends lost 2 bases and 6 bases respectively, with 25 bases between them. The DNA of the CDR3 is TGTGCCAGCAGCCAACTCTATGGGCAGGGCCAGACTGGTAAGACCCAGTACTTC. It is translated as CASSQLYGQGQTGKTQYF.